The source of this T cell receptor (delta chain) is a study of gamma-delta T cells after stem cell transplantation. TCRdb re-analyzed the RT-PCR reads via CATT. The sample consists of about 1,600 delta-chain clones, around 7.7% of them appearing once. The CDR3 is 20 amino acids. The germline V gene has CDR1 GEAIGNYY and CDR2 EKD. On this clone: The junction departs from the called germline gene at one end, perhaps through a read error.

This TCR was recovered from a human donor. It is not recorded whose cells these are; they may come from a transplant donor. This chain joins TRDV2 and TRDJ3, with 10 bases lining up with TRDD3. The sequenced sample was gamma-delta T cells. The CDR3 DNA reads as TGTGCCTGTGATACCCTGTCGGGGGATACGCGAGCCTGTGACACCCGACAGATGTTTTTC. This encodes CACDTLSGDTRACDTRQMFF.